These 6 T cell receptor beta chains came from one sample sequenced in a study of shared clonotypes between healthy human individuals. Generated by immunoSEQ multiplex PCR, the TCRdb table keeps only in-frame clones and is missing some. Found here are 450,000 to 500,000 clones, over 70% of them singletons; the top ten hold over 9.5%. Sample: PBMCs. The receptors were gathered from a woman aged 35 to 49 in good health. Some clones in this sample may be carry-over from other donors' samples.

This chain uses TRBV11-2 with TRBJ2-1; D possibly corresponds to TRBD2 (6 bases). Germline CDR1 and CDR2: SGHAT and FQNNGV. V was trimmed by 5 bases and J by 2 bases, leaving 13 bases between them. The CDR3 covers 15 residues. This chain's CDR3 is CASSVRGLTYNEQFF. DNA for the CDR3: TGTGCCAGCAGCGTCCGCGGACTAACCTACAATGAGCAGTTCTTC.

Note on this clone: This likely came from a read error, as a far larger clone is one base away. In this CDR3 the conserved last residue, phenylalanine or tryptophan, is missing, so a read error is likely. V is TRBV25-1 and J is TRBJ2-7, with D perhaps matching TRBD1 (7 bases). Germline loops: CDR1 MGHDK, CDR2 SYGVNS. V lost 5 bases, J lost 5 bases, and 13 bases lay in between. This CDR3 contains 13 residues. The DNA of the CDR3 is TGTGCCAGCAGTCCAGGGGGGTCGAACGAGCAGTACTTA. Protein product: CASSPGGSNEQYL.

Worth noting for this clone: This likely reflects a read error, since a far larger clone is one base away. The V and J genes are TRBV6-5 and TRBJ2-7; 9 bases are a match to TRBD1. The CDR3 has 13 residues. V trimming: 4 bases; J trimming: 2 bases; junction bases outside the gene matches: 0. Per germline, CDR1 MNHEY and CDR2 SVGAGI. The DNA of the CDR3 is TGTGCCAGCAGTTGGGACAGGGCCTACGAGCAGTACTTC. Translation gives CASSWDRAYEQYF.

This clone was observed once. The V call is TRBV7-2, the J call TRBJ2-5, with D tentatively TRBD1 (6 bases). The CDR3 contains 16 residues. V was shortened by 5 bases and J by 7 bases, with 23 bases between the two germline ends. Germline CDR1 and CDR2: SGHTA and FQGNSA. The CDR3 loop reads CASSLKQGSYRGTQYF. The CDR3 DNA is TGTGCCAGCAGCCTAAAACAGGGCTCCTATAGGGGGACCCAGTACTTC.

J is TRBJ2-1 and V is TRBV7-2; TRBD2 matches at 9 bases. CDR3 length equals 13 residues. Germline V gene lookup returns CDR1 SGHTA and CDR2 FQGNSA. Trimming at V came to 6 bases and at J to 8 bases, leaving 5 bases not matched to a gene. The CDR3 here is CASRISGSDEQFF. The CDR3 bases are TGTGCCAGCAGAATTAGCGGGAGCGATGAGCAGTTCTTC.

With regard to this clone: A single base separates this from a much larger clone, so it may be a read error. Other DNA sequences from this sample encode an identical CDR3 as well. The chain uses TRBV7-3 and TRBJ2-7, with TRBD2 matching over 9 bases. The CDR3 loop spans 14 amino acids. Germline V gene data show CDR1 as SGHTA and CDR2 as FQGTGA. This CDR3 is CASSLSGSTHEQYF. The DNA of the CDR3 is TGCGCCAGCAGCCTTAGCGGGAGTACCCACGAGCAGTACTTC.